These 21 T cell receptor beta chains share one sample of origin, sequenced in a study of T cell responses to AZD1222 COVID-19 vaccine. Sequenced by immunoSEQ multiplex PCR; TCRdb stores in-frame clones only, minus some. Of some 170,000 clones listed, more than 90% were seen once; the top ten hold around 3%. The sample was peripheral blood, taken on day 0 of AZD1222 vaccination. These receptors came from an adult in good health.

The chain combines TRBV7-9 with TRBJ1-4; perhaps TRBD1 as D (6 bases). Germline CDR1 and CDR2: SEHNR and FQNEAQ (reference sequence). V lost 6 bases and J lost 3, with 11 bases in between. The length of the CDR3 is 14 residues. CDR3: CASSRGLANEKLFF. Written as DNA, the CDR3 is TGTGCCAGCAGTAGGGGGTTGGCTAATGAAAAACTGTTTTTT.

The chain couples TRBV3-1 (or the pseudogene TRBV3-2) to TRBJ2-1; 8 bases match TRBD1. With 2 bases clipped from V and 0 bases from J, the junction kept 3 bases outside the gene matches. The CDR3 consists of 16 residues. The germline gives CDR1 LGHDT, CDR2 YNNKEL (reference sequence). The DNA for the CDR3 is TGTGCCAGCAGCCAATCAGGGGGCGCCTCCTACAATGAGCAGTTCTTC. Residues: CASSQSGGASYNEQFF.

The rearrangement links TRBV5-1 to TRBJ1-3; a weak D match, TRBD1 (6 bases). The CDR3 totals 14 residues. V was pared by 3 bases and J by 1 base, with 8 bases between. Germline CDR1 is SGHRS and CDR2 is YFSETQ. CDR3 nucleotide sequence: TGCGCCAGCAGCTCTGGACAGTCTGGAAACACCATATATTTT. Protein sequence: CASSSGQSGNTIYF.

The genes are TRBV27 and TRBJ1-2; D remains unclear. The V end lost 3 bases, the J end lost 5 bases, and 7 bases lay between the germline ends. Per germline, CDR1 MNHEY and CDR2 SMNVEV (reference sequence). The CDR3 consists of 12 residues. The CDR3 reads CASSLSGYGYTF. DNA of the CDR3: TGTGCCAGCAGTTTGTCTGGGTATGGCTACACCTTC.

The chain is built from TRBV6-6 and TRBJ2-7; tentatively, D is TRBD2 (5 bases). Trimming pared 5 bases from V and 3 bases from J, leaving 8 bases between. CDR3 size: 12 residues. Germline lookup yields CDR1 MNHNY and CDR2 SVGAGI (reference sequence). The CDR3 sequence: CASSEGFYEQYF. The CDR3 DNA sequence: TGTGCCAGCAGTGAGGGATTCTACGAGCAGTACTTC.

The rearrangement uses TRBV5-4 and TRBJ1-1, with a weak D call TRBD1 (6 bases). Trimming left V 1 base short and J 0 bases short, with 13 bases between. Germline lookup yields CDR1 SGHNT and CDR2 YYREEE (reference sequence). The CDR3 contains 16 residues. This CDR3 is CASSLKAGAMNTEAFF. CDR3 DNA: TGTGCCAGCAGCTTGAAGGCAGGGGCCATGAACACTGAAGCTTTCTTT.

CDR3 nucleotides: TGTGCCAGCAGCTGGTCGACTAGCGGGGAGCAGTTCTTC. Protein product: CASSWSTSGEQFF. The chain couples TRBV5-6 to TRBJ2-1; 10 nucleotides match TRBD2. Germline V gene lookup returns CDR1 SGHDT and CDR2 YYEEEE. The CDR3 totals 13 residues. Trimming took 3 bases from V and 10 from J; bases not matched to a gene: 4.

Only one count was recorded for this clone. The chain carries TRBV2 and TRBJ1-1; D ambiguous. Trimming removed 1 base at V and 0 bases at J, with 9 bases between. Per germline, CDR1 SNHLY and CDR2 FYNNEI. The CDR3 runs to 15 residues. This CDR3 reads CASSEGEYMNTEAFF. CDR3 sequence (DNA): TGTGCCAGCAGTGAAGGGGAGTATATGAACACTGAAGCTTTCTTT.

This clone was detected once. The DNA of the CDR3 is TGTGCCAGCAGCTTAGGACAAATTAACTATGGCTACACCTTC. This translates into CASSLGQINYGYTF. The genes are TRBV7-8 and TRBJ1-2; D is ambiguous. The CDR3 sequence is 14 residues long. The V end was cut by 1 base, the J end by 1 base, with 7 bases between. Germline V CDR1 and CDR2: SGHVS, FQNEAQ. Using reference TRBV7-8 and TRBJ1-2 for the parts outside the CDR3, the full variable domain is GAGVSQSPRYKVAKRGQDVALRCDPISGHVSLFWYQQALGQGPEFLTYFQNEAQLDKSGLPSDRFFAERPEGSVSTLKIQRTQQEDSAVYLCASSLGQINYGYTFGSGTRLTVV.

The rearrangement links TRBV28 to TRBJ1-5; 9 nucleotides match TRBD1. Trimming cost V 5 bases and J 7 bases; bases outside gene matches: 6. There are 14 residues in the CDR3. Germline-derived CDR1 and CDR2 are MDHEN and SYDVKM. CDR3 nucleotides: TGTGCCAGCAGTCCCGGGACAGGGAAACAGCCCCAGCATTTT. Residues: CASSPGTGKQPQHF.

The gene calls are TRBV25-1 and TRBJ2-2; D is possibly TRBD1 (5 bases). V dropped 5 bases and J dropped 3 bases, with 13 bases sitting between them. In germline, CDR1 is MGHDK, CDR2 SYGVNS. This CDR3 has 15 amino acids. The CDR3 DNA reads TGTGCCAGCAGTCCGAGTACAGGATACACCGGGGAGCTGTTTTTT. The encoded protein is CASSPSTGYTGELFF.

The V gene is TRBV5-5, the J gene TRBJ2-7, with TRBD1 identical over 8 bases. Germline V gene lookup returns CDR1 SGHKS and CDR2 YYEKEE (reference sequence). The CDR3 sequence is 14 residues long. The trim removed 0 bases at V and 3 bases at J, leaving 2 bases unmatched. The CDR3 region has the DNA TGTGCCAGCAGCTTGGCGGACAGGGACTACGAGCAGTACTTC. Translating it yields CASSLADRDYEQYF.

This rearrangement joins TRBV7-9 to TRBJ1-5; D remains ambiguous. This CDR3 region has 16 residues. In germline, CDR1 is SEHNR, CDR2 FQNEAQ (reference sequence). Trimming removed 1 base from V and 6 bases from J, with 16 bases in between. CDR3 sequence: CASSLGGGLIGQPQHF. The CDR3 DNA sequence: TGTGCCAGCAGCTTAGGGGGAGGGTTGATCGGTCAGCCCCAGCATTTT.

The CDR3 here is CASSFLAGDYEQYF. As DNA, the CDR3 is TGTGCCAGCAGCTTCCTAGCGGGAGATTACGAGCAGTACTTC. J is TRBJ2-7 and V is TRBV7-8; 10 bases are shared with TRBD2. CDR1 is SGHVS, CDR2 FQNEAQ, per germline. This CDR3 has 14 amino acids. Trimming took 3 bases from V and 4 from J; bases not matched to a gene: 3.

This clone was counted a single time. The gene calls are TRBV7-9 and TRBJ2-1; 7 bases agree with TRBD2. V gave up 1 base and J gave up 5 bases; unmatched junction bases: 8. The CDR3 extends over 16 amino acids. CDR1 and CDR2 from the germline V gene are SEHNR and FQNEAQ (reference sequence). In DNA form, the CDR3 reads TGTGCCAGCAGCTTAGGGCGGCGGGAGTTCGACAATGAGCAGTTCTTC. Amino acid sequence: CASSLGRREFDNEQFF.

The J gene is TRBJ2-7, the V gene TRBV4-1, with 11 bases matching TRBD1. CDR1 is MGHRA and CDR2 is YSYEKL in the germline V gene. The CDR3 is 16 residues long. The V segment lost 4 bases and the J segment 5 bases; nucleotides outside the gene matches: 10. The DNA of the CDR3 is TGCGCCAGCAGCCGTGGACAGGGGGCTATTATCGACGAGCAGTACTTC. Protein sequence: CASSRGQGAIIDEQYF.

This sequence joins TRBV18 and TRBJ2-7, with D perhaps matching TRBD1 or TRBD2 (5 bases each). Germline CDR1 and CDR2: KGHSH and LQKENI. V lost 6 bases and J 6 bases, leaving 21 bases between the germline ends. The CDR3 has 15 residues. The CDR3 loop is CASSPLGTGSSEQYF. The CDR3 nucleotides are TGTGCCAGCTCCCCGCTGGGGACGGGCTCGTCCGAGCAGTACTTC.

The J gene is TRBJ2-3, the V gene TRBV6-1; 8 nucleotides line up with TRBD2. Looked up from germline, CDR1 is MNHNS and CDR2 is SASEGT. The CDR3 is 17 amino acids. The V segment lost 3 bases and the J segment 0 bases; nucleotides outside the gene matches: 8. CDR3 in DNA: TGTGCCAGCAGTGACATACGGGGGGGCTATAGCACAGATACGCAGTATTTT. Its protein product is CASSDIRGGYSTDTQYF.

The V gene is TRBV27, the J gene TRBJ1-5, with D uncertain. V lost 7 bases to trimming and J lost 1 base, with 8 bases between them. The CDR3 runs 13 residues. From germline, CDR1 is MNHEY and CDR2 SMNVEV (reference sequence). CDR3 sequence (DNA): TGTGCCAGCAAGGGATCGAGCAATCAGCCCCAGCATTTT. It codes for CASKGSSNQPQHF.

In DNA, the CDR3 is TGCGCCTCTATACCGGGCCACTCCTACAATGAGCAGTTCTTC. Residues: CASIPGHSYNEQFF. This chain joins TRBV10-2 and TRBJ2-1; no firm D call. Trimming left V 11 bases short and J 0 bases short, with 14 bases between. The CDR3 sequence is 14 residues long. Germline loops: CDR1 WSHSY, CDR2 SAAADI.

The chain links TRBV18 to TRBJ2-5, with unresolved D. The CDR3 has 12 amino acids. Germline V CDR1 and CDR2: KGHSH, LQKENI. The V gene lost 0 bases and the J gene lost 4 bases, with 3 bases spanning the gap. The chain's CDR3 is CASSPPGETQYF. The DNA of the CDR3 is TGTGCCAGCTCACCACCGGGAGAGACCCAGTACTTC.